These 29 T cell receptor beta chains were all obtained from the same sample, sequenced in a study of PD-1 blockade in classical Hodgkin lymphoma. Using immunoSEQ multiplex PCR, the repertoire was profiled, and TCRdb retains in-frame clones only, with some absent. In the table there are under 25,000 clones, around 82% of which are singletons. Each patient's relapse followed autologous stem cell transplantation, and brentuximab vedotin exposure varied. Sample: peripheral blood mononuclear cells (PBMCs), taken before the second cycle of nivolumab. These receptors were collected from a human donor with classical Hodgkin lymphoma.

The chain is built from TRBV6-6 and TRBJ1-1; D possibly corresponds to TRBD1 (5 bases). Looked up from germline, CDR1 is MNHNY and CDR2 is SVGAGI (reference sequence). The CDR3 totals 15 residues. V was trimmed by 7 bases and J by 3 bases, leaving 18 bases between them. This chain's CDR3 is CASNLRAGLDTEAFF. The CDR3, as DNA: TGTGCCAGCAATTTACGGGCGGGACTAGACACTGAAGCTTTCTTT.

Sample share makes this clone medium-sized. V gene TRBV11-2 combines with J gene TRBJ1-1; 7 bases line up with TRBD1. CDR3 length: 14 amino acids. Trimming cost V 3 bases and J 4 bases; bases outside gene matches: 5. Looked up from germline, CDR1 is SGHAT and CDR2 is FQNNGV. The CDR3 sequence is CASSFTGVFTEAFF. The CDR3 region has the DNA TGTGCCAGCAGCTTTACAGGGGTGTTCACTGAAGCTTTCTTT.

The J gene is TRBJ1-3, the V gene TRBV2; D remains ambiguous. Germline V gene data show CDR1 as SNHLY and CDR2 as FYNNEI. The ends were cut back, 11 bases at V and 6 bases at J, with 14 bases in the middle. This CDR3 is built from 12 residues. The CDR3: CAGSESANTIYF. CDR3 sequence (DNA): TGTGCCGGATCCGAAAGCGCAAACACCATATATTTT.

The J gene is TRBJ2-7, the V gene TRBV4-2, with D possibly matching TRBD2 (5 bases). V was trimmed by 0 bases and J by 0 bases, leaving 15 bases between them. Germline CDR1 LGHNA, CDR2 YNFKEQ. The CDR3 runs to 17 residues. The CDR3 reads CASSQEPPAASSYEQYF. The CDR3 DNA sequence: TGTGCCAGCAGCCAAGAACCCCCAGCGGCAAGCTCCTACGAGCAGTACTTC.

This chain links TRBV2 with TRBJ2-5; no definite D call. Germline V gene sequence: CDR1 SNHLY, CDR2 FYNNEI. V lost 4 bases and J 0 bases, leaving 15 bases between the germline ends. The CDR3 consists of 16 residues. The CDR3 DNA reads as TGTGCCAGCAGTGGCCCCTCATTCATAGACCAAGAGACCCAGTACTTC. It specifies CASSGPSFIDQETQYF.

The CDR3 spells CASSSNRQETQYF. The CDR3, as DNA: TGTGCCAGCAGTTCGAACAGGCAAGAGACCCAGTACTTC. The chain carries TRBV5-4 and TRBJ2-5, with D possibly matching TRBD1 (5 bases). The germline CDR1 and CDR2 sequences are SGHNT and YYREEE (reference sequence). V was shortened by 5 bases and J by 2 bases, with 10 bases between the two germline ends. The CDR3 loop spans 13 amino acids.

This rearrangement joins TRBV10-3 to TRBJ2-3; D remains ambiguous. Germline assignment: CDR1 ENHRY and CDR2 SYGVKD. Trimming shortened V by 4 bases and J by 0 bases, and 14 bases separated the two germline ends. This CDR3 comprises 16 residues. As DNA, the CDR3 is TGTGCCATCAGTGCCCTGACTTCTACTAGCACAGATACGCAGTATTTT. It specifies CAISALTSTSTDTQYF.

The chain is built from TRBV4-2 and TRBJ2-1; D uncertain. This CDR3 comprises 14 residues. CDR1 is LGHNA and CDR2 is YNFKEQ in the germline V gene. V was pared by 0 bases and J by 6 bases, with 9 bases between. The CDR3 coding sequence is TGTGCCAGCAGCCAAGAGATCGCAGCCAATGAGCAGTTCTTC. Its protein is CASSQEIAANEQFF.

This sequence joins TRBV21-1 and TRBJ2-5; TRBD2 reflects the table's D call only, with no check against the DNA. TRBV21-1 is tagged as a pseudogene. The CDR3 is 18 amino acids. The CDR3 DNA is TGTGCCAGCAGCAAAAGGCGACTAGCGGGAGGGCCAAAAGAGACCCAGTACTTC. Amino acid sequence: CASSKRRLAGGPKETQYF.

The rearrangement uses TRBV29-1 and TRBJ2-2; TRBD1 aligns across 7 bases. The V segment lost 4 bases and the J segment 0 bases; nucleotides outside the gene matches: 8. CDR3 size: 16 residues. The germline V gene encodes CDR1 SQVTM and CDR2 ANQGSEA. CDR3 sequence reads: CSVARTQGANTGELFF. CDR3 sequence (DNA): TGCAGCGTTGCCCGAACCCAGGGGGCGAACACCGGGGAGCTGTTTTTT.

V and J are TRBV6-5 and TRBJ1-1; D is unclear. The germline CDR1 and CDR2 sequences are MNHEY and SVGAGI. This CDR3 has 14 amino acids. V was clipped by 6 bases and J by 11 bases, with 22 bases between them. CDR3 sequence: CASSFASRAEDAFF. Written as DNA, the CDR3 is TGTGCCAGCAGCTTCGCCAGTCGGGCGGAAGACGCTTTCTTT.

This sequence joins TRBV2 and TRBJ2-1, with 14 bases aligning to TRBD2. The germline CDR1 and CDR2 sequences are SNHLY and FYNNEI. The CDR3 is 15 residues long. V dropped 5 bases and J dropped 7; count of bases not matched to a gene: 4. In nucleotides, the CDR3 is TGTGCCAGCAGTCCCGGGACTAGCGGGAGTAATGAGCAGTTCTTC. Translating gives CASSPGTSGSNEQFF. The variable domain in full, with the rest retrieved from reference TRBV2 and TRBJ2-1, is EPEVTQTPSHQVTQMGQEVILRCVPISNHLYFYWYRQILGQKVEFLVSFYNNEISEKSEIFDDQFSVERPDGSNFTLKIRSTKLEDSAMYFCASSPGTSGSNEQFFGPGTRLTVL.

This CDR3 is CASSQDLAGVFSTGELFF. The CDR3 coding sequence is TGTGCCAGCAGCCAAGATTTGGCGGGAGTTTTTTCCACCGGGGAGCTGTTTTTT. The rearrangement joins TRBV4-2 to TRBJ2-2, with TRBD2 matching over 7 bases. The CDR3 is made up of 18 amino acids. The germline V gene encodes CDR1 LGHNA and CDR2 YNFKEQ. V lost 0 bases and J lost 4; bases outside the gene matches: 11.

This clone is labeled medium-sized. The sample carries other DNA sequences with the same CDR3. The CDR3 region has the DNA TGTGCCAGCAGTTTAAGGGGTGGCAATCAGCCCCAGCATTTT. Translated: CASSLRGGNQPQHF. The chain joins TRBV27 to TRBJ1-5, with TRBD1 as a possible D gene (5 bases). The CDR3 extends over 14 amino acids. Deletions cut 2 bases from V and 2 bases from J, with 7 bases between. The germline CDR1 and CDR2 sequences are MNHEY and SMNVEV (reference sequence).

The table lists this clone with a few counts. The chain links TRBV6-6 to TRBJ1-5; the D is unclear. Trimming stripped 6 bases from V and 2 bases from J, with 14 bases between. Germline assignment: CDR1 MNHNY and CDR2 SVGAGI (reference sequence). The length of the CDR3 is 15 residues. This chain's CDR3 is CASRTAGIGNQPQHF. As DNA, the CDR3 is TGTGCCAGCAGGACCGCGGGTATTGGCAATCAGCCCCAGCATTTT.

In DNA form, the CDR3 reads TGCGCCAGCAGAGTTACAGGGGTCGGGAGTGATACGCAGTATTTT. Protein sequence: CASRVTGVGSDTQYF. The chain has TRBV5-1 and TRBJ2-3; possible D gene TRBD1, 7 bases. Trimming left V 5 bases short and J 6 bases short, with 19 bases between. Germline values: CDR1 SGHRS, CDR2 YFSETQ. The CDR3 contains 15 residues.

V is TRBV5-4 and J is TRBJ2-2; 8 bases are a match to TRBD1. Germline CDR1 SGHNT, CDR2 YYREEE (reference sequence). CDR3 size: 16 residues. J gave up 5 bases and V 5 bases, and 11 bases lay outside the gene matches. The CDR3 is CASRNPVQGETGELFF. The CDR3 region has the DNA TGTGCCAGCAGGAACCCTGTACAGGGGGAAACCGGGGAGCTGTTTTTT.

This clone came up once. V usage is TRBV29-1 and J usage is TRBJ2-3, with a tentative D call TRBD1 (5 bases). V shed 0 bases and J shed 7 bases, with 35 bases lying between them. This CDR3 is built from 21 residues. CDR1 is SQVTM, CDR2 ANQGSEA, per germline. The DNA of the CDR3 is TGCAGCGTTGAAGATCTGCGGATAGAAAACCTTTACACAGACACGGACAATACGCAGTATTTT. Residues: CSVEDLRIENLYTDTDNTQYF.

The chain employs TRBV29-1 and TRBJ2-7; TRBD2 matches at 10 bases. CDR1 SQVTM and CDR2 ANQGSEA come from the germline V gene. The CDR3 has 13 residues. V was pared by 7 bases and J by 6 bases, with 9 bases of the junction left unmatched. CDR3 bases: TGCAGCGCCTTCGGCCTAGCGGGAGTCGAGCAGTACTTC. This codes for CSAFGLAGVEQYF.

The rearrangement joins TRBV5-1 to TRBJ1-6; 9 bases match TRBD1. Germline CDR1 SGHRS, CDR2 YFSETQ. V lost 4 bases, J lost 5 bases, and 4 bases stayed unmatched. CDR3 length: 15 amino acids. CDR3 region: CASSEGTGNNSPLHF. Written as DNA, the CDR3 is TGCGCCAGCAGCGAGGGGACAGGGAATAATTCACCCCTCCACTTT.

The J gene is TRBJ1-5, the V gene TRBV18, with D possibly TRBD1 on 5 matching bases. The CDR3 has 14 amino acids. Germline V CDR1 and CDR2: KGHSH, LQKENI. V was trimmed by 3 bases and J by 3 bases, leaving 9 bases between them. The CDR3 region is CASSPQGFNQPQHF. CDR3 DNA: TGTGCCAGCTCACCGCAGGGTTTCAATCAGCCCCAGCATTTT.

The rearrangement uses TRBV30 and TRBJ2-3; 16 nucleotides align to TRBD2. Germline lookup yields CDR1 GTSNPN and CDR2 SVGIG (reference sequence). V lost 1 base, J lost 4 bases, and 17 bases stayed unmatched. The CDR3 consists of 21 residues. The CDR3 reads CAWSGGWQPGLAGGPADTQYF. The CDR3 nucleotides are TGTGCCTGGAGTGGAGGTTGGCAGCCGGGACTAGCGGGAGGGCCCGCAGATACGCAGTATTTT.

V gene TRBV11-2 combines with J gene TRBJ2-1; D is unclear. The V gene's germline CDR1 is SGHAT and CDR2 FQNNGV. The CDR3 length is 14 residues. V was cut by 1 base and J by 9 bases, with 13 bases left in between. CDR3 nucleotide sequence: TGTGCCAGCAGCTTAGTTGGGCGTCTCGGTGAGCAGTTCTTC. It encodes CASSLVGRLGEQFF.

This chain uses TRBV5-1 with TRBJ2-3; 9 positions match TRBD1. Germline CDR1 reads SGHRS; CDR2 reads YFSETQ. Trimming cost V 5 bases and J 1 base; bases outside gene matches: 8. CDR3 length equals 16 residues. The chain's CDR3 is CASSLDRGRGTDTQYF. The CDR3 nucleotides read TGCGCCAGCAGTCTGGACAGGGGTAGAGGCACAGATACGCAGTATTTT.

The chain recombines TRBV5-1 with TRBJ2-7; D may correspond to TRBD1 or TRBD2 (6 bases each). The V and J ends lost 4 bases and 3 bases respectively, with 14 bases between them. CDR3 length: 14 amino acids. CDR1 is SGHRS and CDR2 is YFSETQ in the germline V gene. CDR3 in DNA: TGCGCCAGCAGCAGTACCGGGGGCCACTACGAGCAGTACTTC. As protein: CASSSTGGHYEQYF.

This CDR3 is CASSQGDSGSEQYF. DNA of the CDR3: TGCGCCAGCAGCCAAGGTGACAGCGGCTCCGAGCAGTACTTC. The rearrangement joins TRBV4-1 to TRBJ2-7; D could derive from TRBD1 or TRBD2 (5 bases each). Germline CDR1 is MGHRA and CDR2 is YSYEKL. The CDR3 is 14 residues long. V was trimmed by 1 base and J by 6 bases, leaving 13 bases between them.

This clone has just one count. The V call is TRBV9, the J call TRBJ2-2; 8 bases align to TRBD2. Germline lookup yields CDR1 SGDLS and CDR2 YYNGEE. The CDR3 runs to 14 residues. With V trimmed by 6 bases and J by 7 bases, 8 bases remained unmatched. CDR3 nucleotide sequence: TGTGCCAGCACCCTGACTAGCGCGGTCGGGGAGCTGTTTTTT. Protein: CASTLTSAVGELFF.

By proportion, this clone is medium-sized (0.01 to 0.1%). The chain uses TRBV19 and TRBJ2-2; 9 bases are shared with TRBD1. Germline loops: CDR1 LNHDA, CDR2 SQIVND (reference sequence). V shed 7 bases, J shed 7 bases, and the junction held 7 bases outside the gene matches. This CDR3 has 14 amino acids. DNA for the CDR3: TGTGCCAGTAAGGGACAGGGTTCTGTCGGGGAGCTGTTTTTT. The encoded protein is CASKGQGSVGELFF.

This clone is categorized as medium-sized (0.01 to 0.1%). V gene TRBV7-9 combines with J gene TRBJ2-2; TRBD2 matches 10 bases. Trimming removed 5 bases from V and 6 bases from J; junction bases left unmatched: 9. CDR3 length: 16 amino acids. Germline loops: CDR1 SEHNR, CDR2 FQNEAQ (reference sequence). CDR3 in amino acids: CASSEGLASVAGELFF. CDR3 in DNA: TGTGCCAGCAGCGAGGGACTAGCGAGCGTAGCCGGGGAGCTGTTTTTT.